This paragraph covers one T cell receptor beta chain sequence. The data belong to a study of cytotoxic CD8 clonotypes in ibrutinib-treated CLL. Clones were sequenced by immunoSEQ multiplex PCR, and TCRdb holds only the in-frame ones, with some missing. Found here are some 25,000 clones, less than 80% of them singletons; the top ten hold around 8.3%. Per germline, CDR1 SGHNT and CDR2 YYREEE (reference sequence). Trimming took 5 bases from V and 3 from J, leaving 18 bases between them. The CDR3 has 16 amino acids. The receptor was derived from a human donor with chronic lymphocytic leukemia. The rearrangement links TRBV5-4 to TRBJ2-1; perhaps TRBD2 as D (6 bases). The sequences come from PBMCs, collected before ibrutinib treatment. In DNA form, the CDR3 reads TGTGCCAGCAGACCTGGACGGGAGAGAGACTACAATGAGCAGTTCTTC. This translates into CASRPGRERDYNEQFF.